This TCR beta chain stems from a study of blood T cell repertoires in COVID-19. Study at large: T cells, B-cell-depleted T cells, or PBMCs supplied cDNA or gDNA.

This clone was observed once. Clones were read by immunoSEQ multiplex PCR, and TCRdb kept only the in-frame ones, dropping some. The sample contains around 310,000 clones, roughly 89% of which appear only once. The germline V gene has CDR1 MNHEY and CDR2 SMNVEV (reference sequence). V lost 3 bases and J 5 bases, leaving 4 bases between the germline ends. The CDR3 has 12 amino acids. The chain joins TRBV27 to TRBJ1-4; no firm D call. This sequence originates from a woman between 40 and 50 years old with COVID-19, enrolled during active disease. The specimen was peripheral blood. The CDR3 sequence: CASSFLNEKLFF. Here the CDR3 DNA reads TGTGCCAGCAGTTTCCTAAATGAAAAACTGTTTTTT.